This T cell receptor (beta chain) is from a study of cytomegalovirus exposure and HLA in healthy donors. This clone was seen more than once but under ten times. The antigen is unknown. A multiplex PCR was run with 60 Vbeta primers and 13 Jbeta primers. Profiled with immunoSEQ multiplex PCR; TCRdb holds only in-frame clones, not every one. This table has roughly 130,000 clones, roughly four fifths appearing once. Study results and limitations: In a later analysis, across HLA loci, associated TCR counts were highest for DRB1, lowest for HLA-C.

The CDR3 is 15 amino acids. The germline V gene has CDR1 LGHNA and CDR2 YSLEER. Trimming shortened V by 1 base and J by 7 bases, and 16 bases separated the two germline ends. This rearrangement joins TRBV4-3 to TRBJ1-2, with D possibly being TRBD1 (5 bases). The sequenced sample consisted of PBMCs. The origin of this receptor is a woman aged 50 to 60 in good health and CMV-seronegative. For the CDR3, the DNA is TGCGCCAGCAGCCAAGGGGTGGGGGGGTGGAGTGGCTACACCTTC. This translates into CASSQGVGGWSGYTF.